The rows below give T cell receptor beta chains drawn from one sample of a study of T cell changes during pregnancy in multiple sclerosis. Assay used: immunoSEQ multiplex PCR; TCRdb lists only in-frame clones, some missing. Altogether roughly 29,000 clones are present, just over 90% being singletons, with the ten largest covering approximately 0.39%. Sequenced here: CD4+ T cells from peripheral blood mononuclear cells, sampled after pregnancy. Receptors originate from a female donor with multiple sclerosis, enrolled in a pregnancy study. Both conserved end residues are part of each CDR3. The D gene is left open where the match is weak. Clone size appears in some rows only: once, few, many, or a class for an expanded clone.

TRBV19	TRBJ1-1	NA	few	CASSREDTEAFF	TGTGCCAGTAGTAGGGAGGACACTGAAGCTTTCTTT
TRBV5-1	TRBJ2-7	TRBD1	NA	CASSRNRDRPYEQYF	TGCGCCAGCAGCAGAAACCGGGACAGGCCCTACGAGCAGTACTTC
TRBV18	TRBJ2-1	NA	NA	CASSPLWGPDNEQFF	TGTGCCAGCTCACCACTGTGGGGGCCGGACAATGAGCAGTTCTTC
TRBV19	TRBJ1-1	NA	NA	CASISQGTSNTEAFF	TGTGCCAGTATAAGTCAGGGGACCTCTAACACTGAAGCTTTCTTT
TRBV4-3	TRBJ2-1	NA	NA	CASSQDRRGPSRQFF	TGCGCCAGCAGCCAAGATCGGCGGGGCCCCTCCCGGCAGTTCTTC
TRBV2	TRBJ1-2	NA	NA	CASSGTLAGYGYTF	TGTGCCAGCAGTGGGACACTGGCGGGGTATGGCTACACCTTC
TRBV7-2	TRBJ2-5	TRBD1	once	CASSSGQQETQYF	TGTGCCAGCAGCTCGGGACAGCAAGAGACCCAGTACTTC
TRBV2	TRBJ2-6	NA	NA	CASSTPNPWTASSGANVLTF	TGTGCCAGCAGCACACCGAACCCTTGGACAGCCAGCTCTGGGGCCAACGTCCTGACTTTC
TRBV11-2	TRBJ2-5	TRBD1	NA	CASSLGTGDRETQYF	TGTGCCAGCAGCTTGGGAACAGGGGATAGGGAGACCCAGTACTTC
TRBV4-2	TRBJ1-1	NA	once	CASSQAQGSYAEAFF	TGTGCCAGCAGCCAAGCGCAGGGAAGCTACGCTGAAGCTTTCTTT
TRBV18	TRBJ1-3	NA	NA	CASSPAGAGNTIYF	TGTGCCAGCTCACCCGCAGGGGCTGGAAACACCATATATTTT
TRBV29-1	TRBJ1-6	NA	NA	CSAGEAVNSPLHF	TGCAGCGCTGGCGAGGCCGTGAATTCACCCCTCCACTTT
TRBV5-1	TRBJ2-7	NA	NA	CASRTGLDYEQYF	TGCGCCAGCAGGACAGGACTAGACTACGAGCAGTACTTC
TRBV7-3	TRBJ2-3	NA	NA	CASSLREADTQYF	TGTGCCAGCAGCTTAAGAGAAGCAGATACGCAGTATTTT
TRBV19	TRBJ1-4	TRBD1	NA	CASTGQGATNEKLFF	TGTGCCAGTACCGGACAGGGGGCAACTAATGAAAAACTGTTTTTT
TRBV27	TRBJ1-4	NA	NA	CASRPRQAPATNEKLFF	TGTGCCAGCAGACCCCGACAGGCTCCTGCAACTAATGAAAAACTGTTTTTT
TRBV7-8	TRBJ1-1	NA	NA	CASSRGTGITEAFF	TGTGCCAGCAGCAGAGGTACAGGGATCACTGAAGCTTTCTTT
TRBV19	TRBJ2-3	TRBD2	NA	CASTIGLAGSDTQYF	TGTGCCAGTACCATCGGACTAGCGGGATCAGATACGCAGTATTTT
TRBV13	TRBJ2-1	NA	NA	CASSLGLLGGSSYNEQFF	TGTGCCAGCAGCTTAGGCCTTCTTGGAGGGAGCTCCTACAATGAGCAGTTCTTC
TRBV5-1	TRBJ2-3	TRBD2	NA	CASSPTSGNSDTQYF	TGCGCCAGCAGCCCGACTAGCGGGAATTCAGATACGCAGTATTTT
TRBV30	TRBJ2-5	NA	NA	CAWSFGIGGETQYF	TGTGCCTGGAGTTTTGGCATCGGAGGGGAGACCCAGTACTTC
TRBV10-3	TRBJ2-7	NA	NA	CAISGDYEQYF	TGTGCCATCAGTGGAGACTACGAGCAGTACTTC